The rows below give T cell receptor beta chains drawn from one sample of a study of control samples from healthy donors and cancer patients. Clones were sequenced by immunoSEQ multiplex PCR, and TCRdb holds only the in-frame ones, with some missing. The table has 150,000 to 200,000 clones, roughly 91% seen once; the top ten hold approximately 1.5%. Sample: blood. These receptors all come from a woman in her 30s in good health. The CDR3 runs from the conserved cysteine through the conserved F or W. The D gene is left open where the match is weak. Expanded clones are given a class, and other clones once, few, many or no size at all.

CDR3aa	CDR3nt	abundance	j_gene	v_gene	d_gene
CSASTSASGGGQETQYF	TGCAGTGCTAGTACGTCCGCTAGCGGGGGGGGACAAGAGACCCAGTACTTC	few	TRBJ2-5	TRBV20-1	TRBD2
CASSLPGLAGSETQYF	TGTGCCAGCAGTTTACCGGGACTAGCGGGGTCAGAGACCCAGTACTTC	NA	TRBJ2-5	TRBV28	TRBD2
CSASGGLYGYTF	TGCAGTGCTAGTGGGGGCCTATATGGCTACACCTTC	NA	TRBJ1-2	TRBV20-1	NA
CASSLTRNTEAFF	TGTGCCAGCAGCTTAACCAGGAACACTGAAGCTTTCTTT	NA	TRBJ1-1	TRBV7-3	NA
CASSYSGSGNTIYF	TGTGCCAGCAGTTACTCGGGCTCTGGAAACACCATATATTTT	NA	TRBJ1-3	TRBV6-5	NA
CASSSTGTTYEQYF	TGTGCCAGCAGTTCGACCGGGACAACATACGAGCAGTACTTC	NA	TRBJ2-7	TRBV28	NA
CASSLGPGGDQPQHF	TGTGCCAGCAGTTTAGGGCCGGGGGGGGATCAGCCCCAGCATTTT	once	TRBJ1-5	TRBV27	NA
CASSPRDSHSNQPQHF	TGTGCCAGCTCACCGCGGGACAGCCATTCCAATCAGCCCCAGCATTTT	NA	TRBJ1-5	TRBV18	TRBD1
CASSKTGNGNTIYF	TGTGCCAGCAGCAAGACAGGGAACGGAAACACCATATATTTT	NA	TRBJ1-3	TRBV11-2	TRBD1
CATSDSGTGTNEQYF	TGTGCCACCAGTGATTCCGGGACAGGGACCAACGAGCAGTACTTC	NA	TRBJ2-7	TRBV24-1	TRBD1
CASSGGQNTGELFF	TGTGCCAGCAGCGGGGGACAAAACACCGGGGAGCTGTTTTTT	NA	TRBJ2-2	TRBV9	NA
CASSMEGPKNIQYF	TGTGCCAGTAGTATGGAGGGTCCCAAAAACATTCAGTACTTC	NA	TRBJ2-4	TRBV19	NA
CSASPSGRRETQYF	TGCAGTGCTAGTCCTAGCGGGAGGAGAGAGACCCAGTACTTC	NA	TRBJ2-5	TRBV20-1	TRBD2
CASSPGRVNTGELFF	TGTGCCAGCTCACCGGGCAGGGTAAACACCGGGGAGCTGTTTTTT	NA	TRBJ2-2	TRBV18	NA
CASSQKGRQGRQETQYF	TGCGCCAGCAGCCAAAAAGGGAGACAGGGGCGCCAAGAGACCCAGTACTTC	once	TRBJ2-5	TRBV4-1	TRBD1
CASSLAGASTDTQYF	TGTGCCAGCAGCTTAGCGGGGGCCAGCACAGATACGCAGTATTTT	NA	TRBJ2-3	TRBV7-9	NA
CASSRGIISGANVLTF	TGTGCCAGTAGTAGGGGCATAATCTCTGGGGCCAACGTCCTGACTTTC	once	TRBJ2-6	TRBV19	NA
CASSQQGRNTEAFF	TGTGCCAGCAGCCAACAGGGGCGGAACACTGAAGCTTTCTTT	NA	TRBJ1-1	TRBV7-9	TRBD1
CASSFRAPSYEQYF	TGTGCCAGTAGTTTCCGGGCCCCCTCCTACGAGCAGTACTTC	NA	TRBJ2-7	TRBV19	NA
CASSLTRGTQYF	TGTGCCAGCAGCTTAACCAGGGGTACGCAGTATTTT	NA	TRBJ2-3	TRBV7-8	NA
CASSLGRGRADTQYF	TGCGCCAGCAGCTTGGGCAGGGGGCGGGCAGATACGCAGTATTTT	NA	TRBJ2-3	TRBV5-1	TRBD1
CSVQASGANVLTF	TGCAGCGTTCAAGCCTCTGGGGCCAACGTCCTGACTTTC	NA	TRBJ2-6	TRBV29-1	NA
CASSYSREGYEQYF	TGTGCCAGCAGTTACTCGCGGGAGGGCTACGAGCAGTACTTC	NA	TRBJ2-7	TRBV6-6	TRBD2
CASSHYEQYF	TGTGCCAGCAGCCACTACGAGCAGTACTTC	NA	TRBJ2-7	TRBV3-1/TRBV3-2	NA
CASSYLGASGNEQFF	TGTGCCAGCAGCTACTTGGGGGCTAGCGGGAATGAGCAGTTCTTC	NA	TRBJ2-1	TRBV7-3	TRBD2
CASSRDRAVDTQYF	TGCGCCAGCAGCAGGGACAGGGCGGTCGATACGCAGTATTTT	once	TRBJ2-3	TRBV5-1	TRBD1